These 24 T cell receptor beta chains originate from one sample sequenced in a study of control samples from healthy donors and cancer patients. Profiled with immunoSEQ multiplex PCR; TCRdb holds only in-frame clones, not every one. The sample has around 99,000 clones, 80% to 90% seen once. The material sequenced was blood. The receptors were sampled from a woman aged 45-65 years in good health.

The chain carries TRBV19 and TRBJ1-2; D is undetermined. The ends were cut back, 6 bases at V and 4 bases at J, with 9 bases in the middle. The CDR3 length is 12 residues. From germline, CDR1 is LNHDA and CDR2 SQIVND (reference sequence). In DNA form, the CDR3 reads TGTGCCAGTAGAACGGGGATCTATGGCTACACCTTC. Protein sequence: CASRTGIYGYTF.

In nucleotides, the CDR3 is TGTGCCAGCAGTTACTCGCATTCCGGGACAGGCTATGGCTACACCTTC. This codes for CASSYSHSGTGYGYTF. The V call is TRBV6-5, the J call TRBJ1-2; 8 bases agree with TRBD1. This CDR3 spans 16 amino acids. V shed 0 bases, J shed 4 bases, and the junction held 7 bases outside the gene matches. Per germline, CDR1 MNHEY and CDR2 SVGAGI.

The CDR3 reads CASSGPPGLAYTDTQYF. In DNA, the CDR3 is TGTGCCAGTAGTGGGCCCCCGGGACTAGCGTACACAGATACGCAGTATTTT. The J gene is TRBJ2-3, the V gene TRBV19; 10 bases align to TRBD2. From germline, CDR1 is LNHDA and CDR2 SQIVND (reference sequence). J lost 2 bases, V lost 5 bases, and 10 bases had no gene match. CDR3 length: 17 residues.

V usage is TRBV4-3 and J usage is TRBJ2-1; possible D gene TRBD1, 6 bases. The CDR3 totals 16 residues. CDR1 and CDR2 from the germline V gene are LGHNA and YSLEER. V dropped 0 bases and J dropped 7 bases, with 16 bases sitting between them. This CDR3 reads CASSQDDQGYGNEQFF. CDR3 DNA sequence: TGCGCCAGCAGCCAAGATGATCAGGGGTACGGAAATGAGCAGTTCTTC.

V is TRBV9 and J is TRBJ1-1; D gene uncertain. The CDR3 is 14 residues long. Per the germline V gene, CDR1 is SGDLS and CDR2 is YYNGEE. Trimming took 4 bases from V and 4 from J, leaving 14 bases between them. The CDR3 DNA reads TGTGCCAGCAGCCAATTCGGAGCGGCCACTGAAGCTTTCTTT. Translation: CASSQFGAATEAFF.

The chain has TRBV7-8 and TRBJ2-3; the match to TRBD2 covers 10 bases. Germline CDR1 reads SGHVS; CDR2 reads FQNEAQ. The CDR3 is 16 amino acids. V dropped 1 base and J dropped 4; count of bases not matched to a gene: 5. This CDR3 reads CASSLGGAGGPDTQYF. The CDR3 DNA follows: TGTGCCAGCAGCTTAGGTGGAGCGGGGGGGCCAGATACGCAGTATTTT.

In this sample, this clone turned up once. V is TRBV7-9 and J is TRBJ1-1; no reliable D call. CDR3 length equals 14 residues. Looked up from germline, CDR1 is SEHNR and CDR2 is FQNEAQ (reference sequence). Trimming removed 4 bases at V and 1 base at J, with 10 bases between. The CDR3 region is CASSYPGPNTEAFF. The CDR3 coding sequence is TGTGCCAGCAGCTACCCCGGGCCGAACACTGAAGCTTTCTTT. The whole variable domain, remainder taken from reference TRBV7-9 and TRBJ1-1, is DTGVSQNPRHKITKRGQNVTFRCDPISEHNRLYWYRQTLGQGPEFLTYFQNEAQLEKSRLLSDRFSAERPKGSFSTLEIQRTEQGDSAMYLCASSYPGPNTEAFFGQGTRLTVV.

The rearrangement uses TRBV6-2 or TRBV6-3 and TRBJ2-1, with TRBD1 as a possible D gene (6 bases). From germline, CDR1 is MNHEY and CDR2 SVGEGT. V lost 0 bases, J lost 5 bases, and 23 bases lay in between. The CDR3 spans 19 residues. CDR3 DNA sequence: TGTGCCAGCAGTTACTCGTCGAATCAAGGGGGTCTACAGGACAATGAGCAGTTCTTC. It encodes CASSYSSNQGGLQDNEQFF.

The chain couples TRBV7-2 to TRBJ1-3; TRBD1 is a possible D gene (5 bases). CDR3 size: 14 residues. Per germline, CDR1 SGHTA and CDR2 FQGNSA. The V end was cut by 1 base, the J end by 4 bases, with 8 bases between. The CDR3 protein is CASSLGAGGNTIYF. The CDR3 DNA reads TGTGCCAGCAGCTTAGGCGCAGGGGGAAACACCATATATTTT.

The genes are TRBV14 and TRBJ1-1; TRBD1 aligns across 8 bases. J lost 0 bases, V lost 1 base, and 1 base had no gene match. CDR1 is SGHDN, CDR2 FVKESK, per germline. The CDR3 has 15 residues. CDR3 coding DNA: TGTGCCAGCAGCCAAGTACAGGGGGTGAACACTGAAGCTTTCTTT. Its translation: CASSQVQGVNTEAFF. Combining the CDR3 with reference TRBV14 and TRBJ1-1 gives the whole variable domain EAGVTQFPSHSVIEKGQTVTLRCDPISGHDNLYWYRRVMGKEIKFLLHFVKESKQDESGMPNNRFLAERTGGTYSTLKVQPAELEDSGVYFCASSQVQGVNTEAFFGQGTRLTVV.

J is TRBJ1-6 and V is TRBV9; D may be TRBD1 (5 bases). The germline CDR1 and CDR2 sequences are SGDLS and YYNGEE. The ends were cut back, 2 bases at V and 7 bases at J, with 10 bases in the middle. The CDR3 has 14 residues. In DNA form, the CDR3 reads TGTGCCAGCAGCGTCCATCAGGGAAATTCACCCCTCCACTTT. Protein sequence: CASSVHQGNSPLHF.

V is TRBV18 and J is TRBJ2-7; the D gene is possibly TRBD1 (6 bases). CDR3 length: 12 amino acids. Trimming removed 6 bases at V and 5 bases at J, with 11 bases between. From germline, CDR1 is KGHSH and CDR2 LQKENI. The CDR3 sequence is CASSTGSHEQYF. CDR3 bases: TGTGCCAGCTCTACAGGGAGCCACGAGCAGTACTTC.

The V call is TRBV27, the J call TRBJ1-5; D is ambiguous. The CDR3 consists of 16 residues. V was trimmed by 5 bases and J by 0 bases, leaving 14 bases between them. Per germline, CDR1 MNHEY and CDR2 SMNVEV (reference sequence). The CDR3 DNA follows: TGTGCCAGCAGTGATGTGGGTTTCTATAGCAATCAGCCCCAGCATTTT. It translates to CASSDVGFYSNQPQHF.

The chain combines TRBV13 with TRBJ1-1; 12 bases map to TRBD1. The junction had 12 bases not matched to a gene; V was cut back by 5 bases and J by 5 bases. This CDR3 is built from 17 residues. Looked up from germline, CDR1 is PRHDT and CDR2 is FYEKMQ (reference sequence). CDR3 sequence (DNA): TGTGCCAGCAGCAAGGGACGGGACAGGGGGCGAAAAACTGAAGCTTTCTTT. Amino acids: CASSKGRDRGRKTEAFF.

This clone has just a few counts. This rearrangement joins TRBV28 to TRBJ2-2; D may be TRBD2 (5 bases). The CDR3 extends over 15 amino acids. Per the germline V gene, CDR1 is MDHEN and CDR2 is SYDVKM. V dropped 2 bases and J dropped 2 bases, with 9 bases sitting between them. The CDR3 bases are TGTGCCAGCAGTTTAGTTAGCGATAACACCGGGGAGCTGTTTTTT. This codes for CASSLVSDNTGELFF.

The genes are TRBV14 and TRBJ1-1; 7 bases agree with TRBD1. The germline V gene has CDR1 SGHDN and CDR2 FVKESK. The length of the CDR3 is 15 residues. The V segment lost 4 bases and the J segment 6 bases; nucleotides outside the gene matches: 11. This CDR3 reads CASSPTTGNSAEAFF. The CDR3 DNA reads TGTGCCAGCAGCCCCACGACAGGGAATAGCGCTGAAGCTTTCTTT.

The chain recombines TRBV19 with TRBJ1-1, with TRBD1 as a possible D gene (6 bases). Per germline, CDR1 LNHDA and CDR2 SQIVND (reference sequence). There are 14 residues in the CDR3. V lost 3 bases and J lost 4, with 12 bases in between. CDR3 DNA: TGTGCCAGTAGTATGCAACAGGGAGGCACTGAAGCTTTCTTT. Translating gives CASSMQQGGTEAFF.

Only one count was recorded for this clone. The chain links TRBV2 to TRBJ2-1; TRBD2 matches at 8 bases. The CDR3 is 15 amino acids. CDR1 and CDR2 (germline): SNHLY, FYNNEI. The V gene end was trimmed by 6 bases and the J gene end by 0 bases; junction bases not matched to a gene: 4. The CDR3: CASRLAGSSYNEQFF. For the CDR3, the DNA is TGTGCCAGCAGGCTAGCGGGTAGCTCCTACAATGAGCAGTTCTTC.

This sequence joins TRBV4-1 and TRBJ2-7; 12 nucleotides align to TRBD2. From germline, CDR1 is MGHRA and CDR2 YSYEKL. The length of the CDR3 is 17 residues. V dropped 1 base and J dropped 4; count of bases not matched to a gene: 8. CDR3 in DNA: TGCGCCAGCAGCCAAGTTAGGACTAGCGGGGCCGGATACGAGCAGTACTTC. Translated, it gives CASSQVRTSGAGYEQYF.

The rearrangement joins TRBV6-6 to TRBJ1-6; 11 bases are a match to TRBD1. V shed 6 bases and J 9 bases; nucleotides not matched to a gene: 4. Germline CDR1 is MNHNY and CDR2 is SVGAGI (reference sequence). The CDR3 totals 14 residues. Here the CDR3 reads CASSQDRGRSPLHF. CDR3 in DNA: TGTGCCAGCAGCCAGGACAGGGGGCGTTCACCCCTCCACTTT.

The genes are TRBV2 and TRBJ2-1, with 9 bases fitting TRBD2. CDR1 is SNHLY and CDR2 is FYNNEI in the germline V gene. The CDR3 spans 14 residues. V dropped 8 bases and J dropped 7; count of bases not matched to a gene: 9. The CDR3 spells CASGGRGGPNEQFF. CDR3 sequence (DNA): TGTGCCAGCGGAGGGCGGGGGGGACCTAATGAGCAGTTCTTC.

The chain carries TRBV13 and TRBJ1-2; 8 bases line up with TRBD1. This CDR3 region has 14 residues. Germline V lookup: CDR1 PRHDT, CDR2 FYEKMQ (reference sequence). V lost 3 bases and J lost 8; bases outside the gene matches: 8. This chain's CDR3 is CASSFGQGARGYTF. The CDR3 DNA reads as TGTGCCAGCAGCTTCGGTCAGGGGGCGCGAGGCTACACCTTC.

This clone showed up just once. The chain employs TRBV6-1 and TRBJ2-1, with 10 bases aligning to TRBD1. Trimming took 0 bases from V and 3 from J; bases not matched to a gene: 2. Germline values: CDR1 MNHNS, CDR2 SASEGT. CDR3 length equals 16 residues. This CDR3 is CASSEAWDRGYNEQFF. In nucleotides, the CDR3 is TGTGCCAGCAGTGAAGCGTGGGACAGGGGCTACAATGAGCAGTTCTTC.

The rearrangement links TRBV19 to TRBJ1-4, with 8 bases that match TRBD1. Germline CDR1 is LNHDA and CDR2 is SQIVND (reference sequence). The CDR3 is made up of 14 amino acids. With 3 bases clipped from V and 8 bases from J, the junction kept 5 bases outside the gene matches. The CDR3 sequence: CASSIWDRYEKLFF. CDR3 nucleotides: TGTGCCAGTAGTATCTGGGACAGGTACGAAAAACTGTTTTTT.